This entry lists 17 T cell receptor beta chains sequenced from one sample in a study of T cell responses to AZD1222 COVID-19 vaccine. Generated by immunoSEQ multiplex PCR, the TCRdb table keeps only in-frame clones and is missing some. The data contain 130,000 or so clones, approximately 88% of them singletons. This specimen was peripheral blood, taken on day 0 of AZD1222 vaccination. These receptors were taken from an adult in good health.

The gene calls are TRBV15 and TRBJ2-5; either TRBD1 or TRBD2 may supply D (6 bases each). The CDR3 extends over 15 amino acids. The germline gives CDR1 LNHNV, CDR2 YYDKDF (reference sequence). The V and J ends lost 7 bases and 5 bases respectively, with 20 bases between them. In DNA, the CDR3 is TGTGCCACCACCCCGAGAGAGGGGGGAGGTGAGACCCAGTACTTC. As protein: CATTPREGGGETQYF.

The J gene is TRBJ1-2, the V gene TRBV9; no definite D call. CDR1 and CDR2 from the germline V gene are SGDLS and YYNGEE. V was trimmed by 3 bases and J by 8 bases, leaving 8 bases between them. The CDR3 contains 11 residues. CDR3 in amino acids: CASSGYLGYTF. Written as DNA, the CDR3 is TGTGCCAGCAGCGGATACTTGGGCTACACCTTC.

The chain recombines TRBV11-2 with TRBJ2-5; D gene uncertain. V was trimmed by 1 base and J by 4 bases, leaving 1 base between them. CDR1 and CDR2 (germline): SGHAT, FQNNGV. The CDR3 has 11 residues. CDR3 in DNA: TGTGCCAGCAGCTTAGCAGAGACCCAGTACTTC. It specifies CASSLAETQYF. The variable domain in full, completed from reference TRBV11-2 and TRBJ2-5, reads EAGVAQSPRYKIIEKRQSVAFWCNPISGHATLYWYQQILGQGPKLLIQFQNNGVVDDSQLPKDRFSAERLKGVDSTLKIQPAKLEDSAVYLCASSLAETQYFGPGTRLLVL.

The chain uses TRBV6-5 and TRBJ1-2, with D tentatively TRBD1 (5 bases). In germline, CDR1 is MNHEY, CDR2 SVGAGI. This CDR3 has 15 residues. V lost 9 bases to trimming and J lost 2 bases, with 19 bases between them. The CDR3 region has the DNA TGTGCCAGTGGGGGGAAGGGGAGATTAAACTATGGCTACACCTTC. It codes for CASGGKGRLNYGYTF.

This rearrangement joins TRBV3-1 (or the pseudogene TRBV3-2) to TRBJ2-4; the D gene is possibly TRBD2 (6 bases). Germline CDR1 reads LGHDT; CDR2 reads YNNKEL (reference sequence). V lost 0 bases and J 8 bases, leaving 17 bases between the germline ends. This CDR3 region has 16 residues. The DNA of the CDR3 is TGTGCCAGCAGCCAAGATCGGGGGAGTATGGGGGACATTCAGTACTTC. This gives the protein CASSQDRGSMGDIQYF.

The genes are TRBV24-1 and TRBJ1-1; D call uncertain. Germline CDR1 is KGHDR and CDR2 is SFDVKD. V was trimmed by 8 bases and J by 7 bases, leaving 22 bases between them. The CDR3 extends over 15 amino acids. The CDR3 sequence is CATKNSEDPPGEAFF. The DNA for the CDR3 is TGTGCCACCAAGAACTCGGAGGACCCTCCGGGTGAAGCTTTCTTT.

V is TRBV28 and J is TRBJ1-6; 8 nucleotides agree with TRBD1. CDR1 MDHEN and CDR2 SYDVKM come from the germline V gene. This CDR3 region has 15 residues. The J segment lost 7 bases and the V segment lost 3 bases, leaving 5 bases of the junction unmatched. This CDR3 reads CASSLADRVNSPLHF. The CDR3 DNA is TGTGCCAGCAGTTTGGCGGACAGGGTCAATTCACCCCTCCACTTT.

The chain links TRBV18 to TRBJ2-5, with D possibly being TRBD2 (5 bases). Trimming shortened V by 2 bases and J by 9 bases, and 13 bases separated the two germline ends. The germline gives CDR1 KGHSH, CDR2 LQKENI. The CDR3 has 13 amino acids. Here the CDR3 DNA reads TGTGCCAGCTCACCAGGACTCGGCGAGCCCCAGTACTTC. Translated, it gives CASSPGLGEPQYF.

J is TRBJ1-1 and V is TRBV13; D ambiguous. Germline V gene sequence: CDR1 PRHDT, CDR2 FYEKMQ (reference sequence). V lost 8 bases, J lost 4 bases, and 14 bases lay in between. The CDR3 sequence is 13 residues long. In nucleotides, the CDR3 is TGTGCCAGCGTATTCAGAGGGAGCACTGAAGCTTTCTTT. Translated: CASVFRGSTEAFF.

The chain carries TRBV6-5 and TRBJ1-3; D is possibly TRBD1 (6 bases). Germline V gives CDR1 MNHEY, CDR2 SVGAGI. V was pared by 6 bases and J by 6 bases, with 12 bases between. This CDR3 is 13 amino acids long. Here the CDR3 DNA reads TGTGCCAGCAGGGGGTACAGGGAAAACACCATATATTTT. Its protein is CASRGYRENTIYF.

This chain uses TRBV2 with TRBJ2-7; a possible D gene is TRBD1 (5 bases). CDR1 and CDR2 (germline): SNHLY, FYNNEI. CDR3 size: 14 residues. V lost 4 bases to trimming and J lost 2 bases, with 12 bases between them. The CDR3: CASSARGRPYEQYF. The CDR3 bases are TGTGCCAGCAGTGCAAGGGGTCGGCCCTACGAGCAGTACTTC.

This clone has a single count. The V gene is TRBV18, the J gene TRBJ2-1; no clear D. This CDR3 is 15 amino acids long. Trimming took off 6 bases at V and 3 bases at J, with 15 bases between the two ends. From germline, CDR1 is KGHSH and CDR2 LQKENI. CDR3 amino acids: CASSVRVQDYNEQFF. CDR3 sequence (DNA): TGTGCCAGCTCCGTCCGGGTCCAGGACTACAATGAGCAGTTCTTC.

The V and J genes are TRBV5-1 and TRBJ2-1, with D perhaps matching TRBD2 (6 bases). V dropped 5 bases and J dropped 2 bases, with 11 bases sitting between them. Germline-derived CDR1 and CDR2 are SGHRS and YFSETQ. This CDR3 is 14 amino acids long. The CDR3 sequence is CASRLGLPYNEQFF. DNA of the CDR3: TGCGCCAGCAGACTTGGACTACCCTACAATGAGCAGTTCTTC.

This clone occurred once. The rearrangement joins TRBV6-5 to TRBJ1-2; weak D call: TRBD1 (6 bases). Trimming stripped 5 bases from V and 1 base from J, with 8 bases between. The length of the CDR3 is 13 residues. The germline V gene encodes CDR1 MNHEY and CDR2 SVGAGI. The CDR3 loop reads CASSLDSNYGYTF. In DNA, the CDR3 is TGTGCCAGCAGTCTGGACAGTAACTATGGCTACACCTTC.

This clone was observed once. The rearrangement links TRBV15 to TRBJ2-5, with 8 bases identical to TRBD2. V lost 8 bases and J lost 4; bases outside the gene matches: 3. CDR3 length equals 12 residues. Germline V gene lookup returns CDR1 LNHNV and CDR2 YYDKDF (reference sequence). The CDR3 DNA sequence: TGTGCCACCGGACTAGCTGGAGAGACCCAGTACTTC. Translation: CATGLAGETQYF.

This clone is a singleton in its sample. V usage is TRBV28 and J usage is TRBJ1-1; D perhaps matches TRBD1 (5 bases). Germline lookup yields CDR1 MDHEN and CDR2 SYDVKM. This CDR3 is built from 11 residues. V was trimmed by 6 bases and J by 7 bases, leaving 9 bases between them. CDR3 amino acids: CASRDDSEAFF. In DNA, the CDR3 is TGTGCCAGCAGGGACGACAGTGAAGCTTTCTTT.

This sequence joins TRBV7-9 and TRBJ1-4; possible D gene TRBD1, 6 bases. The CDR3 runs to 14 residues. V dropped 3 bases and J dropped 8 bases, with 13 bases sitting between them. CDR1 and CDR2 from the germline V gene are SEHNR and FQNEAQ (reference sequence). The CDR3 DNA reads as TGTGCCAGCAGCTTGGGACAAAGAGGAGAAAAACTGTTTTTT. This encodes CASSLGQRGEKLFF.